A selection of T cell receptor beta chains follows, all from one sample in a study of blood T cell repertoires in COVID-19. TCRdb's copy holds only in-frame clones and misses some; the assay was immunoSEQ multiplex PCR. In the table there are 95,000 to 120,000 clones, 85% of which are singletons. Source material: peripheral blood. The origin of the receptors is a man aged 35 to 55 with acute or convalescent COVID-19. Each CDR3 is given without its conserved first and last residue. Some rows have no size entry. The others give once, few or many, or a class for an expanded clone.

J,size,V,CDR3
TRBJ2-7,NA,TRBV27,ASSLQTSVEQY
TRBJ1-1,NA,TRBV5-4,ASSLGTSGVTEAF
TRBJ2-7,NA,TRBV27,ASSLSGTGEGEQY
TRBJ1-2,NA,TRBV5-1,ASSLGQGSYGYT
TRBJ2-3,NA,TRBV20-1,SAVDTDTQY
TRBJ1-4,NA,TRBV2,AFSGTFSEKLF
TRBJ2-2,NA,TRBV10-3,AISESSSGVNTGELF
TRBJ2-4,NA,TRBV7-8,ASSSNRGLRNIQY
TRBJ2-1,NA,TRBV2,ASHTSGGAFEQF
TRBJ1-2,NA,TRBV12-3/TRBV12-4,ASSFLGDGYT
TRBJ2-3,NA,TRBV2,ASREGTSGVTDTQY
TRBJ2-7,once,TRBV4-3,ASSPGTATYEQY
TRBJ1-4,NA,TRBV7-9,ASSQIGTGPNEKLF
TRBJ2-3,NA,TRBV2,ASSGWWTGDTQY
TRBJ2-3,NA,TRBV6-5,ASSSQGLITDTQY
TRBJ1-6,NA,TRBV19,ASSGTANSPLH
TRBJ2-7,NA,TRBV28,ASSLSRGAYEQY
TRBJ2-1,NA,TRBV6-5,ASRSGGAWNEQF
TRBJ2-7,NA,TRBV6-1,ASRPGDREYEQY
TRBJ2-1,once,TRBV7-2,ASSRGTGGTNEQF
TRBJ1-1,NA,TRBV29-1,SVEGYRGRTEAF
TRBJ2-7,NA,TRBV4-2,ASSQEAAVPYYEQY
TRBJ1-2,NA,TRBV6-5,ASSYDSQSLGGYT
TRBJ1-1,few,TRBV29-1,SVEDLREAF
TRBJ2-7,NA,TRBV6-5,ASSPRDSSYEQY
TRBJ2-4,NA,TRBV9,ASSVGGGAYIQY
TRBJ2-7,NA,TRBV15,ATSRALRDRAY
TRBJ1-5,NA,TRBV7-9,ASIPNRELSNQPQH
TRBJ2-1,NA,TRBV7-6,ASSPEIGQGIANEQF
TRBJ2-2,NA,TRBV3-1/TRBV3-2,ASSQSRRVAPNTGELF
TRBJ1-2,NA,TRBV4-3,ASSQSRGAGGGYT
TRBJ2-7,NA,TRBV11-2,ASSLAGLVEVEQY
TRBJ1-6,few,TRBV27,ASSLYGAANSPLH
TRBJ1-5,NA,TRBV6-2/TRBV6-3,ASSRTDYSNQPQH
TRBJ2-7,NA,TRBV15,ATSRETDSVNEQY
TRBJ2-7,NA,TRBV6-1,ASSERGAGGSYEQY
TRBJ2-3,NA,TRBV6-1,ASSGGERDRGLTDTQY
TRBJ2-7,NA,TRBV15,ATSRDQGPVYEQY
TRBJ2-7,once,TRBV7-8,ASTLTGDRAYEQY
TRBJ2-6,NA,TRBV9,ASSVWAGESRHSGANVLT
TRBJ1-5,NA,TRBV19,ASSIWTGNVVNQPQH
TRBJ2-3,NA,TRBV7-3,ASSPPATDTQY
TRBJ2-3,NA,TRBV4-3,ASSPGQGPFTDTQY
TRBJ2-1,NA,TRBV27,ASTGFYNEQF
TRBJ2-2,NA,TRBV27,ASSPRQVYGELF
TRBJ2-5,NA,TRBV4-1,ASSQDPARVGETQY
TRBJ2-7,NA,TRBV2,ASSRDREGEQY
TRBJ1-4,NA,TRBV2,ASRAGQGLNEKLF
TRBJ1-1,NA,TRBV6-5,ASTPVWNTEAF
TRBJ1-5,NA,TRBV30,AWSQGQRQPQH
TRBJ1-2,once,TRBV27,ASSQGTANYGYT
TRBJ2-7,NA,TRBV6-2/TRBV6-3,ASSYPDRGSAYEQY
TRBJ2-3,NA,TRBV2,ASTGLAGYTDTQY
TRBJ1-3,NA,TRBV9,ASSLYSGTPGNTIY
TRBJ2-1,NA,TRBV2,ASSESRLGYNEQF
TRBJ1-1,NA,TRBV7-2,ASILVGGVTEAF
TRBJ2-1,NA,TRBV6-2/TRBV6-3,ASSSLAGGRYNEQF